This TCR beta chain was recorded in a study of CD8 T cell repertoires and HIV-1 epitope variants. As for this clone: Its antigen is undetermined.

Germline CDR1 PRHDT, CDR2 FYEKMQ (reference sequence). With 3 bases clipped from V and 1 base from J, the junction kept 5 bases outside the gene matches. This CDR3 has 17 amino acids. Sequenced by immunoSEQ multiplex PCR; TCRdb stores in-frame clones only, minus some. The data show thousands of clones, with around 63% seen just once and 35% to 50% held by the top ten. Sequenced sample: cultured CD8+ T cells derived from PBMCs. This receptor was identified in a male donor with HIV. This rearrangement joins TRBV13 to TRBJ2-1; 11 nucleotides align to TRBD2. CDR3 residues: CASSFGSGRGSYNEQFF. CDR3 DNA sequence: TGTGCCAGCAGCTTTGGTAGCGGGAGGGGGTCCTACAATGAGCAGTTCTTC.